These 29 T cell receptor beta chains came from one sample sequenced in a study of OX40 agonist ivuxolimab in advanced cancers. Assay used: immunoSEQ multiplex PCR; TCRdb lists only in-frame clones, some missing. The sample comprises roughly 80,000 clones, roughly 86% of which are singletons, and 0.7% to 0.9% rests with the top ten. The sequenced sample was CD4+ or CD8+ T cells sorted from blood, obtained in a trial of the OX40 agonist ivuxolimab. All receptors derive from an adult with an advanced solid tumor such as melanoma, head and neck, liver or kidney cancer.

The CDR3 reads CAILPSGYRGYTF. The CDR3 DNA reads TGTGCCATCCTACCCTCAGGGTATAGAGGCTACACCTTC. The rearrangement links TRBV28 to TRBJ1-2; weak D call: TRBD1 (5 bases). Trimming took 10 bases from V and 8 from J, leaving 20 bases between them. The CDR3 runs 13 residues. Germline lookup yields CDR1 MDHEN and CDR2 SYDVKM.

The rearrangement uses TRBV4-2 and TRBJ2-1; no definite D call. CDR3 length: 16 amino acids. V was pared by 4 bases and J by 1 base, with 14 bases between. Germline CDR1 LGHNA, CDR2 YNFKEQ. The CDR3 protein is CASSPSPRPSYNEQFF. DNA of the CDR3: TGTGCCAGCAGCCCTAGTCCGAGACCTTCCTACAATGAGCAGTTCTTC.

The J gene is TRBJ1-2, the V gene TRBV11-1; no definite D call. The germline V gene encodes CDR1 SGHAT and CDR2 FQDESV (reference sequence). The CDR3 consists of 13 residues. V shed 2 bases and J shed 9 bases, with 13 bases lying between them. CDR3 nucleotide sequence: TGTGCCAGCAGCTTAAAAGTCCTCGAGAGCTACACCTTC. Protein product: CASSLKVLESYTF.

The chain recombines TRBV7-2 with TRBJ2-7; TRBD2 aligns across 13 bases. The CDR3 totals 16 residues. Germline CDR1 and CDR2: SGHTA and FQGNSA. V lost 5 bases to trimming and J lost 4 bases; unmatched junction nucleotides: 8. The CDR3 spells CASSRTSGRLEYEQYF. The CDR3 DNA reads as TGTGCCAGCAGCCGGACTAGCGGGAGACTGGAGTACGAGCAGTACTTC.

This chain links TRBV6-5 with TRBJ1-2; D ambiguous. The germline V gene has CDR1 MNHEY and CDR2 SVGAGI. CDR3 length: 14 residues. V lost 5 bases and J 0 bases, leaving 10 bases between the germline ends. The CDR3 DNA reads TGTGCCAGCAGTCCACAGCACCCTAACTATGGCTACACCTTC. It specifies CASSPQHPNYGYTF.

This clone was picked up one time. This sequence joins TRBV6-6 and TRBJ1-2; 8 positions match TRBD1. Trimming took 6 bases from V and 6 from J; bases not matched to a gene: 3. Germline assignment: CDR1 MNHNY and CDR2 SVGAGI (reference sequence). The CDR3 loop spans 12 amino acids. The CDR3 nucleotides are TGTGCCAGCAGCGACAGGGGCAATGGCTACACCTTC. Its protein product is CASSDRGNGYTF.

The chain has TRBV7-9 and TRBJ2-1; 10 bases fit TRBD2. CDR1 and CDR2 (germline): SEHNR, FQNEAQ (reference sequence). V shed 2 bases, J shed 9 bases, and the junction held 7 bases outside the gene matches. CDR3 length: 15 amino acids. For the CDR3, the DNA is TGTGCCAGCAGCTTAATGTCTAGCGGGAGAGGTGAGCAGTTCTTC. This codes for CASSLMSSGRGEQFF.

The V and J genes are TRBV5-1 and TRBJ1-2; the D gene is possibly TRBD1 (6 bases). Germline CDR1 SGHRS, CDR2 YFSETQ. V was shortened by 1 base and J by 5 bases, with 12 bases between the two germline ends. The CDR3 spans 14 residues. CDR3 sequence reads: CASSLTTGTYGYTF. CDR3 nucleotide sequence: TGCGCCAGCAGCTTGACCACAGGGACTTATGGCTACACCTTC.

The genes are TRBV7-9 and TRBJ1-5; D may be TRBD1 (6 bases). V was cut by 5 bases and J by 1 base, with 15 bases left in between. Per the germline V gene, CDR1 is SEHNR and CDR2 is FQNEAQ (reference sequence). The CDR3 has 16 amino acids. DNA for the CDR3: TGTGCCAGCAGCACAGGGAAGGGGGGGAGCAATCAGCCCCAGCATTTT. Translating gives CASSTGKGGSNQPQHF.

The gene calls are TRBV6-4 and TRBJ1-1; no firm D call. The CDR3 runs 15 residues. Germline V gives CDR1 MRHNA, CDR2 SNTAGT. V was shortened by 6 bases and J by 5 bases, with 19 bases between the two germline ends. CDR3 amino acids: CASSQDTNFGTEAFF. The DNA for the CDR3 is TGTGCCAGCAGCCAAGATACTAATTTCGGGACTGAAGCTTTCTTT.

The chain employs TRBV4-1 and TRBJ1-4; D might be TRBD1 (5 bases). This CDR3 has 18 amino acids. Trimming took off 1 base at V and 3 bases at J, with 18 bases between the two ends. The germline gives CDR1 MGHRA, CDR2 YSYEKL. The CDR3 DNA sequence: TGCGCCAGCAGCCAAGTAGGGCAGGGAGGGTGGGCTAATGAAAAACTGTTTTTT. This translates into CASSQVGQGGWANEKLFF.

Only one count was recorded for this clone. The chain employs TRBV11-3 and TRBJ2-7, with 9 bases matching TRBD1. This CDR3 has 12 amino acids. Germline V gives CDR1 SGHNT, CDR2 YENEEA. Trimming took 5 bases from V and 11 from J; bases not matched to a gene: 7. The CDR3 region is CASSTGQGHEYF. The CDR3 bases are TGTGCCAGCAGCACCGGACAGGGGCATGAGTACTTC. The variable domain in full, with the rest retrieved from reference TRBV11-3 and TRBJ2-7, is EAGVVQSPRYKIIEKKQPVAFWCNPISGHNTLYWYLQNLGQGPELLIRYENEEAVDDSQLPKDRFSAERLKGVDSTLKIQPAELGDSAVYLCASSTGQGHEYFGPGTRLTVT.

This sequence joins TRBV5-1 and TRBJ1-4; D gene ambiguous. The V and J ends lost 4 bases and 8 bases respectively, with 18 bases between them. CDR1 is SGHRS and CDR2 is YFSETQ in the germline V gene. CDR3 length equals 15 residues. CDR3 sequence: CASSPREGWKEKLFF. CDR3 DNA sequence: TGCGCCAGCAGCCCCCGGGAGGGATGGAAGGAAAAACTGTTTTTT.

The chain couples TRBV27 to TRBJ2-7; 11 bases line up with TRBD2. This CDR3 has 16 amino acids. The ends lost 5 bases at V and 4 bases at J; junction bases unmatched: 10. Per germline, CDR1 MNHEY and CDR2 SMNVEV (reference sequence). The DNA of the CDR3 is TGTGCCAGCAGTCCGAGTAGCGGGAGGGCCGTTTACGAGCAGTACTTC. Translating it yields CASSPSSGRAVYEQYF.

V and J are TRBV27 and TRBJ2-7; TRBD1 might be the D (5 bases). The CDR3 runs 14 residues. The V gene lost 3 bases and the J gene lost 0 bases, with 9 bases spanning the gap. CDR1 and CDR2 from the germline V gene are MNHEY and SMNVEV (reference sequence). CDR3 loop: CASSFSDSSYEQYF. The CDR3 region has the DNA TGTGCCAGCAGTTTTTCCGACAGCTCCTACGAGCAGTACTTC.

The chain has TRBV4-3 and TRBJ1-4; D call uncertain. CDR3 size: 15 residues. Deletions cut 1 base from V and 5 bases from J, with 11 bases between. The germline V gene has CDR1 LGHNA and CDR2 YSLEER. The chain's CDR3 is CASSQVIDKNEKLFF. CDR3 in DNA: TGCGCCAGCAGCCAAGTAATCGATAAAAATGAAAAACTGTTTTTT.

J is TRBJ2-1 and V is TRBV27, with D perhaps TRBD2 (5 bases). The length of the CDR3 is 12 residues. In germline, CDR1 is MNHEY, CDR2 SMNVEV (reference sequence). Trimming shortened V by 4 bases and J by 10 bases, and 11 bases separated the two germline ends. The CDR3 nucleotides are TGTGCCAGCAGTTCCTCCTGGAGGGAGCAGTTCTTC. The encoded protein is CASSSSWREQFF.

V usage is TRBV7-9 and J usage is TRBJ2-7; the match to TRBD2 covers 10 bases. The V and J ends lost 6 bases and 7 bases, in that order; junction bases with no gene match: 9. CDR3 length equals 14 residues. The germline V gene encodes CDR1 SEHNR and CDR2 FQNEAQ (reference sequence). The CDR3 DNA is TGTGCCAGCAGGCCACTAGCGGGATTTGATGAGCAGTACTTC. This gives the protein CASRPLAGFDEQYF.

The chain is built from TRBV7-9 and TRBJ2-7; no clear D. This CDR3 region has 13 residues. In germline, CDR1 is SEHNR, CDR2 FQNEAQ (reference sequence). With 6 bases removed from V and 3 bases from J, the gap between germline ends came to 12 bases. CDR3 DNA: TGTGCCAGCAGGAAGGCATCTAGCTACGAGCAGTACTTC. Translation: CASRKASSYEQYF.

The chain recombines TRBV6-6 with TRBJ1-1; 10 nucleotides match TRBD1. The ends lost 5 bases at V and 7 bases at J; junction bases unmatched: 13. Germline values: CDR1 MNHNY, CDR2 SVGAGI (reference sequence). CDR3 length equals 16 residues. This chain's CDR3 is CASSVTGTGVLGEAFF. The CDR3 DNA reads TGTGCCAGCAGTGTCACCGGGACAGGGGTGTTAGGTGAAGCTTTCTTT.

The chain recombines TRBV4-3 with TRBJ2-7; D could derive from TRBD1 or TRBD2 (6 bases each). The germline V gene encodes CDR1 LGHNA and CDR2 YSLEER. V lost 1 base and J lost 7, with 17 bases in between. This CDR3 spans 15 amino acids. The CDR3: CASSQGLRGAGEQYF. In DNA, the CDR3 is TGCGCCAGCAGCCAAGGTCTGAGGGGGGCGGGAGAGCAGTACTTC.

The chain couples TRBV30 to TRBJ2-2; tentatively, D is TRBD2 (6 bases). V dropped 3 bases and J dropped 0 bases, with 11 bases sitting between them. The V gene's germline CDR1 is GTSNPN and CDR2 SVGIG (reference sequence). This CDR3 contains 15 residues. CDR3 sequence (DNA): TGTGCCTGGAGACTAGCTCTTGCGAACACCGGGGAGCTGTTTTTT. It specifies CAWRLALANTGELFF.

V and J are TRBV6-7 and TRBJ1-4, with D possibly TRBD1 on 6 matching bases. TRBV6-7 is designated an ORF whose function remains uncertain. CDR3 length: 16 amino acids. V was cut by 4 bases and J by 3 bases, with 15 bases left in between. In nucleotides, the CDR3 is TGTGCCAGCAGTTCCGGATACAGGGCTCCTAATGAAAAACTGTTTTTT. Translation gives CASSSGYRAPNEKLFF.

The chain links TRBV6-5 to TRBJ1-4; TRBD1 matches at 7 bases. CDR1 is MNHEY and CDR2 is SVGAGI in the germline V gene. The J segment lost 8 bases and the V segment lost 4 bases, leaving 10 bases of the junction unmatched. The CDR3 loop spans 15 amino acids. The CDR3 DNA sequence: TGTGCCAGCAGTTCCATGACAGGGTTAGGCGAAAAACTGTTTTTT. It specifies CASSSMTGLGEKLFF.

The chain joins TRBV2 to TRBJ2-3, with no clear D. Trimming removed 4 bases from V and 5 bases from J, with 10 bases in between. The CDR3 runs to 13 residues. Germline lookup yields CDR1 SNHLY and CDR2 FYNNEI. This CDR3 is CASSGNERDTQYF. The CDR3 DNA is TGTGCCAGCAGTGGCAATGAGCGAGATACGCAGTATTTT.

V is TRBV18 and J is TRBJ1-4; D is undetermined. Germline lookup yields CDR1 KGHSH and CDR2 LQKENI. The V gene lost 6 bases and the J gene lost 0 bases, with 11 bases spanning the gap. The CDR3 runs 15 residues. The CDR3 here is CASSPEATTNEKLFF. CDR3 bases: TGTGCCAGCTCCCCGGAGGCCACAACTAATGAAAAACTGTTTTTT. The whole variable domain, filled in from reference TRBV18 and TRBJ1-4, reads NAGVMQNPRHLVRRRGQEARLRCSPMKGHSHVYWYRQLPEEGLKFMVYLQKENIIDESGMPKERFSAEFPKEGPSILRIQQVVRGDSAAYFCASSPEATTNEKLFFGSGTQLSVL.

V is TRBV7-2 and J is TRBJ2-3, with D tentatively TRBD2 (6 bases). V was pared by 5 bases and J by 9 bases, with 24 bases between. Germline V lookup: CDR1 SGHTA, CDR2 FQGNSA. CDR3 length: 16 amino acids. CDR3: CASSRAAGTHQGTQYF. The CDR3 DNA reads TGTGCCAGCAGCCGAGCGGCGGGGACCCATCAAGGGACGCAGTATTTT.

The CDR3 region is CASSSRGGGEKLFF. DNA of the CDR3: TGTGCCAGCAGCTCCCGGGGGGGCGGCGAAAAACTGTTTTTT. The chain employs TRBV11-2 and TRBJ1-4, with D maybe TRBD1 (6 bases). The germline V gene encodes CDR1 SGHAT and CDR2 FQNNGV. CDR3 length: 14 residues. V was pared by 4 bases and J by 8 bases, with 14 bases between.

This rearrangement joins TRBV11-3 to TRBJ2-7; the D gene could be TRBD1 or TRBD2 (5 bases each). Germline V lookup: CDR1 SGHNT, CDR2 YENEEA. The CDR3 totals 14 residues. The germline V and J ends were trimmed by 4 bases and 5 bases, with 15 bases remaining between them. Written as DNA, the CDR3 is TGTGCCAGCAGCTCTGTCGGGGCCCGGGACGAGCAGTACTTC. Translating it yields CASSSVGARDEQYF.